Below are 15 T cell receptor beta chains sequenced from a single sample in a study of cytomegalovirus exposure and HLA in healthy donors. Sequenced by immunoSEQ multiplex PCR; TCRdb stores in-frame clones only, minus some. The table includes about 120,000 clones, 85% to 90% detected once. The specimen sequenced was PBMCs. The receptors stem from a woman under 30 in good health and CMV-seropositive.

The CDR3 DNA reads TGCGCCAGCAGCCAGCCCAGGGGGGCTGGAGGAGACAATGAGCAGTTCTTC. This encodes CASSQPRGAGGDNEQFF. V and J are TRBV5-1 and TRBJ2-1; the D gene is possibly TRBD1 (7 bases). The CDR3 consists of 17 residues. Germline V gene data show CDR1 as SGHRS and CDR2 as YFSETQ. Trimming shortened V by 4 bases and J by 5 bases, and 22 bases separated the two germline ends.

A single count supports this clone. This chain connects TRBV15 to TRBJ2-7; 8 nucleotides match TRBD2. CDR1 and CDR2 (germline): LNHNV, YYDKDF (reference sequence). The V segment lost 3 bases and the J segment 3 bases; nucleotides outside the gene matches: 7. CDR3 length equals 15 residues. The CDR3 reads CATSRGGGGNYEQYF. CDR3 DNA sequence: TGTGCCACCAGCAGGGGCGGCGGGGGGAACTACGAGCAGTACTTC.

This chain links TRBV2 with TRBJ1-2; no clear D. The CDR3 is 16 residues long. The V gene's germline CDR1 is SNHLY and CDR2 FYNNEI. The germline V and J ends were trimmed by 7 bases and 1 base, with 19 bases remaining between them. The CDR3 sequence is CASTVERFPRNYGYTF. Written as DNA, the CDR3 is TGTGCCAGCACCGTAGAGAGGTTCCCCCGTAACTATGGCTACACCTTC.

This clone appeared a single time. This sequence joins TRBV14 and TRBJ1-2; D uncertain. CDR3 length equals 14 residues. Germline V CDR1 and CDR2: SGHDN, FVKESK. The V and J ends lost 0 bases and 3 bases respectively, with 8 bases between them. The CDR3 region has the DNA TGTGCCAGCAGCCAAGATGTGGCCGACTATGGCTACACCTTC. This codes for CASSQDVADYGYTF.

The CDR3 region is CASSPLLAGGQDEQFF. Here the CDR3 DNA reads TGTGCCAGCTCACCACTACTAGCGGGGGGGCAGGATGAGCAGTTCTTC. This rearrangement joins TRBV18 to TRBJ2-1, with TRBD2 identical over 13 bases. The CDR3 spans 16 residues. Trimming removed 1 base from V and 8 bases from J; junction bases left unmatched: 5. CDR1 and CDR2 (germline): KGHSH, LQKENI.

The chain couples TRBV4-2 to TRBJ2-3, with D uncertain. The V gene lost 1 base and the J gene lost 4 bases, with 18 bases spanning the gap. The germline CDR1 and CDR2 sequences are LGHNA and YNFKEQ. The CDR3 runs 17 residues. The CDR3 nucleotides are TGTGCCAGCAGCCAAGTCATTGCCTCCCGGGTCGCAGATACGCAGTATTTT. Translation gives CASSQVIASRVADTQYF.

V and J are TRBV15 and TRBJ2-2, with D possibly being TRBD2 (5 bases). This CDR3 comprises 17 residues. Germline CDR1 is LNHNV and CDR2 is YYDKDF (reference sequence). V lost 3 bases and J 6 bases, leaving 20 bases between the germline ends. CDR3 sequence (DNA): TGTGCCACCAGCAGGGATGGGAGAAGGGAAGGTCCCGGGGAGCTGTTTTTT. Amino acid sequence: CATSRDGRREGPGELFF.

The V call is TRBV5-1, the J call TRBJ1-4, with 7 bases identical to TRBD1. CDR1 and CDR2 from the germline V gene are SGHRS and YFSETQ. The CDR3 is made up of 16 amino acids. The ends lost 4 bases at V and 5 bases at J; junction bases unmatched: 11. In DNA form, the CDR3 reads TGCGCCAGCAGCCTTACACAGGGGAGTAGGAATGAAAAACTGTTTTTT. Translation: CASSLTQGSRNEKLFF.

V usage is TRBV7-9 and J usage is TRBJ1-2; D ambiguous. Germline V gene sequence: CDR1 SEHNR, CDR2 FQNEAQ (reference sequence). The CDR3 is 13 residues long. With 1 base removed from V and 8 bases from J, the gap between germline ends came to 11 bases. CDR3: CASSLGRNQGYTF. CDR3 in DNA: TGTGCCAGCAGCTTAGGGCGGAACCAGGGCTACACCTTC.

The V gene is TRBV4-2, the J gene TRBJ2-1, with D maybe TRBD2 (6 bases). Germline V lookup: CDR1 LGHNA, CDR2 YNFKEQ. CDR3 length equals 16 residues. V was cut by 4 bases and J by 7 bases, with 20 bases left in between. The CDR3 nucleotides read TGTGCCAGCAGCCCCAAGATATGGGGCGGAGGGAATGAGCAGTTCTTC. It yields the protein CASSPKIWGGGNEQFF.

The rearrangement links TRBV4-1 to TRBJ2-7, with a possible D match to TRBD1 (5 bases). Germline V CDR1 and CDR2: MGHRA, YSYEKL. The CDR3 has 15 amino acids. Trimming took 1 base from V and 7 from J, leaving 17 bases between them. Here the CDR3 reads CASSQALDMGWEQYF. Written as DNA, the CDR3 is TGCGCCAGCAGCCAAGCCCTGGACATGGGTTGGGAGCAGTACTTC.

The genes are TRBV2 and TRBJ1-2; TRBD1 matches at 7 bases. Per germline, CDR1 SNHLY and CDR2 FYNNEI. V shed 1 base and J 4 bases; nucleotides not matched to a gene: 3. The CDR3 spans 14 residues. The CDR3 coding sequence is TGTGCCAGCAGTGAAGGGACAGGACCCTATGGCTACACCTTC. This translates into CASSEGTGPYGYTF.

The chain joins TRBV19 to TRBJ1-2; 10 bases match TRBD1. CDR3 size: 14 residues. V lost 8 bases, J lost 3 bases, and 6 bases stayed unmatched. Germline V gives CDR1 LNHDA, CDR2 SQIVND (reference sequence). The CDR3 loop reads CASGDRGRDYGYTF. The CDR3 DNA follows: TGTGCCAGTGGCGACAGGGGGCGAGACTATGGCTACACCTTC.

The rearrangement joins TRBV18 to TRBJ1-1; TRBD1 matches at 7 bases. The CDR3 has 16 amino acids. Germline V CDR1 and CDR2: KGHSH, LQKENI. The junction had 10 bases not matched to a gene; V was cut back by 2 bases and J by 4 bases. The CDR3 region is CASSPMEAGGSTEAFF. CDR3 coding DNA: TGTGCCAGCTCACCAATGGAGGCAGGGGGTAGCACTGAAGCTTTCTTT.

V gene TRBV27 combines with J gene TRBJ2-7, with 9 positions matching TRBD1. This CDR3 spans 13 amino acids. Losses at the gene ends were 4 bases for V and 3 bases for J; bases not matched to a gene: 1. CDR1 and CDR2 (germline): MNHEY, SMNVEV (reference sequence). The CDR3 DNA is TGTGCCAGCAGTTCGGGACAGGGCTACGAGCAGTACTTC. This gives the protein CASSSGQGYEQYF.